Sequencing of this TCR beta chain was carried out in a study of T cell responses to AZD1222 COVID-19 vaccine. On the study more broadly: Pooled samples include second doses given at about 4 or 12 weeks.

General study points: At 160-218 and 743-854, vaccine-associated CD4 TCRs were dominant, and they spanned spike. Repertoires were obtained only post-peak T cell response.

Libraries were prepared by immunoSEQ multiplex PCR; TCRdb keeps only in-frame clonotypes and omits some of them. The data hold around 130,000 clones, with just under 95% observed a single time. Deletions cut 1 base from V and 6 bases from J, with 13 bases between. Germline V lookup: CDR1 SGHAT, CDR2 FQNNGV. The CDR3 consists of 14 residues. As to this clone: Its antigen is currently unknown. Other DNA sequences of this sample code for an identical CDR3.

Sequencing was performed on peripheral blood, taken on day 0 of AZD1222 vaccination. This TCR was recovered from an adult in good health. The V call is TRBV11-2, the J call TRBJ2-7; D might be TRBD2 (5 bases). The CDR3 is CASSLGGRRGEQYF. CDR3 bases: TGTGCCAGCAGCTTAGGTGGCCGCCGGGGCGAGCAGTACTTC.